Detailed here is one T cell receptor (beta chain). This specimen comes from a study of patients and donors after allogeneic stem cell transplantation. The V end lost 4 bases, the J end lost 6 bases, and 12 bases lay between the germline ends. CDR3 length: 14 residues. The germline V gene has CDR1 KGHDR and CDR2 SFDVKD. TCRdb re-analysed the RT-PCR reads in MiXCR, keeping a single row per CDR3 protein. The sample consists of roughly 200,000 distinct CDR3 sequences, roughly 38% of them appearing once. The sequencing input was blood, either unsorted or a sorted T cell fraction (not recorded which). This TCR was sampled from a human donor who was either an allogeneic HSCT recipient or a stem cell or donor lymphocyte infusion donor (not recorded which). It is not recorded whose cells these are; they may come from a transplant donor. The chain carries TRBV24-1 and TRBJ1-5; D is ambiguous. CDR3 nucleotides: TGTGCCACCAGTGACAGTAAGTCCGGTCAGCCCCAGCATTTT. Its translation is CATSDSKSGQPQHF.